This T cell receptor beta chain derives from a study of T cells in Graves' hyperthyroidism and ophthalmopathy. Background on the study: Peripheral blood draws took place at initial diagnosis, ahead of any treatment.

This clonotype was seen ten or more times. Its antigen is as yet unknown. TCR beta CDR3 regions were amplified from RNA transcripts. The HTBI primer set served for first-round RT-PCR of the TCR CDR3. In TCRdb, the multiplex PCR reads were re-called with MiXCR into one record per CDR3 protein. The sample includes 540,000 or so distinct CDR3 sequences, approximately 14% of them seen just once. Looked up from germline, CDR1 is KGHSH and CDR2 is LQKENI. This CDR3 comprises 15 residues. V lost 4 bases, J lost 0 bases, and 6 bases stayed unmatched. Study-wide results and caveats: Classification by a 13 V-J model distinguished ophthalmopathy from stable hyperthyroidism.

The chain joins TRBV18 to TRBJ2-7; 7 nucleotides align to TRBD1. The clonotype was recovered from a woman in her 30s with Graves' hyperthyroidism. Source material: blood. The CDR3 loop is CASSQIRDSSYEQYF. The CDR3 coding sequence is TGTGCCAGCTCACAAATCCGGGACAGCTCCTACGAGCAGTACTTC.